This T cell receptor beta chain emerged from a study of control samples from healthy donors and cancer patients. Repertoires were generated with immunoSEQ multiplex PCR, while TCRdb's copy carries only in-frame clones and drops some. This sample has about 49,000 clones; about 86% occur once, and the top ten carry 2.5% to 3%. The V gene lost 1 base and the J gene lost 10 bases, with 11 bases spanning the gap. Looked up from germline, CDR1 is SGHTA and CDR2 is FQGNSA. The CDR3 runs 13 residues. This TCR was recovered from a woman aged 45-65 years with lung cancer. The chain is built from TRBV7-2 and TRBJ2-1; tentative D call: TRBD1 (6 bases). The sample was PBMCs. CDR3 coding DNA: TGTGCCAGCAGCTTAGACAGGGTCGGGGAGCAGTTCTTC. Translating it yields CASSLDRVGEQFF.